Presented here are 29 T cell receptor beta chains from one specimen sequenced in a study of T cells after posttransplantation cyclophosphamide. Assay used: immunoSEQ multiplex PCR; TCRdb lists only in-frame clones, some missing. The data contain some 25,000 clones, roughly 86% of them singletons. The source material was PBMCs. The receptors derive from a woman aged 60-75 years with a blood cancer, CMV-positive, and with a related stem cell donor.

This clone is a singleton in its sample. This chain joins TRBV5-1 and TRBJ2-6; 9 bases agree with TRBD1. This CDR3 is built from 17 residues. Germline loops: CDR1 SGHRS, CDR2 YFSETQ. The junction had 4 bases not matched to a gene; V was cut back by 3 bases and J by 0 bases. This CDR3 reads CASSSTGGNSGANVLTF. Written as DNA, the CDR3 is TGCGCCAGCAGCTCGACAGGGGGGAACTCTGGGGCCAACGTCCTGACTTTC.

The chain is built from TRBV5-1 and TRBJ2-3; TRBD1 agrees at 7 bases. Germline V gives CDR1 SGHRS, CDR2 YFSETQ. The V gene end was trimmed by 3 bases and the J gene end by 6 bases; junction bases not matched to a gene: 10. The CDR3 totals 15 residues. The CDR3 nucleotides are TGCGCCAGCAGCTCCCTTCCTACAGGGGCGGATACGCAGTATTTT. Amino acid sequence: CASSSLPTGADTQYF.

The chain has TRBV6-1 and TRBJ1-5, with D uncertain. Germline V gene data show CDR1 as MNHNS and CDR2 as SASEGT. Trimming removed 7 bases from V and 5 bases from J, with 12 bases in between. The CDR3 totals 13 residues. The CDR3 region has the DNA TGTGCCAGCACGGAGGTTGTATATCAGCCCCAGCATTTT. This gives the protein CASTEVVYQPQHF.

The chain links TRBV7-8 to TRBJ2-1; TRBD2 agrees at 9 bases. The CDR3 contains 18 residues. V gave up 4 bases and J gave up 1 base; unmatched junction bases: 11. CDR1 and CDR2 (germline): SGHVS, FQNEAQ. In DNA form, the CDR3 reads TGTGCCAGCAGCTCCGCTGCTGCCGGACTAGCGTCCTACAATGAGCAGTTCTTC. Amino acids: CASSSAAAGLASYNEQFF.

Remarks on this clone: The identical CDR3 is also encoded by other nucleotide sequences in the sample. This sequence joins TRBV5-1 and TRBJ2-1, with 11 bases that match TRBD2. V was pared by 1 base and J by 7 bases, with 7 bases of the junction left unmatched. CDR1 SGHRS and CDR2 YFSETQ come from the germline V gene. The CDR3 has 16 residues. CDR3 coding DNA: TGCGCCAGCAGCTTGTTTATGGCTAGCGGGAGGAATGAGCAGTTCTTC. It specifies CASSLFMASGRNEQFF.

In nucleotides, the CDR3 is TGTGCCAGCAGCAAAAAACCGGGACTCGACTACGAGCAGTACTTC. Translating gives CASSKKPGLDYEQYF. The chain carries TRBV7-2 and TRBJ2-7; maybe TRBD2 (6 bases). V shed 5 bases and J shed 3 bases, with 17 bases lying between them. The CDR3 has 15 residues. The germline gives CDR1 SGHTA, CDR2 FQGNSA.

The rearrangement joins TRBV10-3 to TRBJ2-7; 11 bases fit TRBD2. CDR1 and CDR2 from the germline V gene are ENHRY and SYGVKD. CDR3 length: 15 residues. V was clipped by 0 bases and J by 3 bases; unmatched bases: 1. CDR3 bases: TGTGCCATCAGTGAGTCCGGGACTAGCGGCTACGAGCAGTACTTC. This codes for CAISESGTSGYEQYF.

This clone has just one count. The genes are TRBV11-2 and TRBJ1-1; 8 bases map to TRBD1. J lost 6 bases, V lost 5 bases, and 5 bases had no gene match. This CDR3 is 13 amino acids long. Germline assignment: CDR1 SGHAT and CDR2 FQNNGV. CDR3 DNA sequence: TGTGCCAGCAGCCCGACAGGGGTGCCTGAAGCTTTCTTT. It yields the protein CASSPTGVPEAFF. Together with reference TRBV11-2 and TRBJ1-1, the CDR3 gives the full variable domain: EAGVAQSPRYKIIEKRQSVAFWCNPISGHATLYWYQQILGQGPKLLIQFQNNGVVDDSQLPKDRFSAERLKGVDSTLKIQPAKLEDSAVYLCASSPTGVPEAFFGQGTRLTVV.

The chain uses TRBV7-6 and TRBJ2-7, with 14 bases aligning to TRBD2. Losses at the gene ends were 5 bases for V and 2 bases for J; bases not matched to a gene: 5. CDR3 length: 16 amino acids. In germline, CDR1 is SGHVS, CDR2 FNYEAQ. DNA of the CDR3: TGTGCCAGCAGCACTGGGACTAGCGGGGGTACCTACGAGCAGTACTTC. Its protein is CASSTGTSGGTYEQYF.

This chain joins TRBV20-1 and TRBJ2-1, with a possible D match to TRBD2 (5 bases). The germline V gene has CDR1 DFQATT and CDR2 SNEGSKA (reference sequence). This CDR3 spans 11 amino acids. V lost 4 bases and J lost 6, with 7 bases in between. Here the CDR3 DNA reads TGCAGTGCTAACCGGGGCAATGAGCAGTTCTTC. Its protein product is CSANRGNEQFF.

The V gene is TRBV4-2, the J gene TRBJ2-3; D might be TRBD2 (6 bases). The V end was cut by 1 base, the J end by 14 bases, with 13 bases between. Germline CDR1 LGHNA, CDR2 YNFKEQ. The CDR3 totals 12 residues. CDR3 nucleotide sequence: TGTGCCAGCAGCCAAGGTTGGGACTTCCCGTATTTT. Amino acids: CASSQGWDFPYF.

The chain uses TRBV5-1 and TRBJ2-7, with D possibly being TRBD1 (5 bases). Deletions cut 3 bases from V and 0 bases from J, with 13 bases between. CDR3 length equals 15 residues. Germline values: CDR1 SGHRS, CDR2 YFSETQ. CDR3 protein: CASSSSRETSYEQYF. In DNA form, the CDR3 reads TGCGCCAGCAGCTCCTCCAGGGAAACCTCCTACGAGCAGTACTTC.

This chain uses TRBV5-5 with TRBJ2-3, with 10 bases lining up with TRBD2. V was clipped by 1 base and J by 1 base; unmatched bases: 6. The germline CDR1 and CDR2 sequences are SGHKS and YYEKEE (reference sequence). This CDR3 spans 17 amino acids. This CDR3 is CASSLFSSGSGTDTQYF. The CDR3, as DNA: TGTGCCAGCAGCTTGTTTTCTAGCGGGAGTGGCACAGATACGCAGTATTTT.

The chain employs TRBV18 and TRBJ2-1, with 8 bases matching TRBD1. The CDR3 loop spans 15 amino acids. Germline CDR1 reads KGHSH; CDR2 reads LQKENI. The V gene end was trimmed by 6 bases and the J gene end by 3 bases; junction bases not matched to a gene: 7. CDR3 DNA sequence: TGTGCCAGCTCCCTCGGACAGGGAAGCTACAATGAGCAGTTCTTC. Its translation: CASSLGQGSYNEQFF. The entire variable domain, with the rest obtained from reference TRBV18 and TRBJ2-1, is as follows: NAGVMQNPRHLVRRRGQEARLRCSPMKGHSHVYWYRQLPEEGLKFMVYLQKENIIDESGMPKERFSAEFPKEGPSILRIQQVVRGDSAAYFCASSLGQGSYNEQFFGPGTRLTVL.

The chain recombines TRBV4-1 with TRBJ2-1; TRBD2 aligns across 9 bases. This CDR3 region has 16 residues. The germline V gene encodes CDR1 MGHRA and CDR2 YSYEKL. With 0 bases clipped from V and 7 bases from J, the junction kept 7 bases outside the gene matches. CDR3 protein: CASSQDNLAGSNEQFF. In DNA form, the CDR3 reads TGCGCCAGCAGCCAAGATAACCTAGCGGGAAGTAATGAGCAGTTCTTC.

The CDR3 DNA reads TGTGCCAGTAGTATAGGCAAGGGGGGGGCAGATACGCAGTATTTT. Translating gives CASSIGKGGADTQYF. The chain couples TRBV19 to TRBJ2-3, with D possibly being TRBD2 (7 bases). The V end lost 1 base, the J end lost 4 bases, and 12 bases lay between the germline ends. CDR3 length equals 15 residues. The germline V gene has CDR1 LNHDA and CDR2 SQIVND (reference sequence).

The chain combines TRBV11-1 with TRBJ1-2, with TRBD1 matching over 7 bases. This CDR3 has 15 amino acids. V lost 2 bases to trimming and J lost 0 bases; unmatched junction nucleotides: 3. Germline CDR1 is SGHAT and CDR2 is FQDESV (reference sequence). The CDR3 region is CASSLRTGTNYGYTF. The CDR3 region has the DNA TGTGCCAGCAGCTTAAGGACAGGAACTAACTATGGCTACACCTTC.

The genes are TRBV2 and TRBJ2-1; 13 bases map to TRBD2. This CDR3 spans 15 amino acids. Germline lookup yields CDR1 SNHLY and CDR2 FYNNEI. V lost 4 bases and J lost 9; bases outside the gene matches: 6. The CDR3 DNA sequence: TGTGCCAGCAGTGGCCGGACTAGCGGGAGCGGTGAGCAGTTCTTC. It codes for CASSGRTSGSGEQFF. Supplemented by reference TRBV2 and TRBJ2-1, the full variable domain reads EPEVTQTPSHQVTQMGQEVILRCVPISNHLYFYWYRQILGQKVEFLVSFYNNEISEKSEIFDDQFSVERPDGSNFTLKIRSTKLEDSAMYFCASSGRTSGSGEQFFGPGTRLTVL.

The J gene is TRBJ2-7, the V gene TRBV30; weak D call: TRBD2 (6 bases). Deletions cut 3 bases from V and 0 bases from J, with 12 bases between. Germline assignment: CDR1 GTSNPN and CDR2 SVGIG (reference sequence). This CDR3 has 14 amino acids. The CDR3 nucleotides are TGTGCCTGGAGGGCGGGGACGTTCTCCTACGAGCAGTACTTC. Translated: CAWRAGTFSYEQYF.

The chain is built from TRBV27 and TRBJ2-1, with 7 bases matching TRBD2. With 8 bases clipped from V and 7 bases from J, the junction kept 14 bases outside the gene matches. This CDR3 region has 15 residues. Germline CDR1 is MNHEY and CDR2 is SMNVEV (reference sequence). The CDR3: CASCRSGKGRNEQFF. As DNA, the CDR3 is TGTGCCAGCTGTAGAAGCGGGAAGGGTAGAAATGAGCAGTTCTTC.

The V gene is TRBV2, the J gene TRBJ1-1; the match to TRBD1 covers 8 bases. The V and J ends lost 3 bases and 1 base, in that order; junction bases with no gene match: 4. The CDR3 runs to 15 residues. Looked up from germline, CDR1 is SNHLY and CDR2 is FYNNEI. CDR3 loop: CASSDRGRGNTEAFF. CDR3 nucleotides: TGTGCCAGCAGTGACAGGGGGCGCGGGAACACTGAAGCTTTCTTT.

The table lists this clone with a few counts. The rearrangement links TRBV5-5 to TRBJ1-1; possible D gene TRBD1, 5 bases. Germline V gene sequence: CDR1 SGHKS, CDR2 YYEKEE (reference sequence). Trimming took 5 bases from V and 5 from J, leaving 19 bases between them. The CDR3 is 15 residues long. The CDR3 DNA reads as TGTGCCAGCAGACAGGAGGGACGAGGGGCAACTGAAGCTTTCTTT. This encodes CASRQEGRGATEAFF.

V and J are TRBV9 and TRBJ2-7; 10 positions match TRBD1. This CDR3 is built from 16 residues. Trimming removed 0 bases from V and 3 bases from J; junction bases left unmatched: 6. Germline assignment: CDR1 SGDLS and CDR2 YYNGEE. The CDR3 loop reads CASSVGGTGVDYEQYF. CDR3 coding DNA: TGTGCCAGCAGCGTAGGGGGGACAGGGGTCGACTACGAGCAGTACTTC.

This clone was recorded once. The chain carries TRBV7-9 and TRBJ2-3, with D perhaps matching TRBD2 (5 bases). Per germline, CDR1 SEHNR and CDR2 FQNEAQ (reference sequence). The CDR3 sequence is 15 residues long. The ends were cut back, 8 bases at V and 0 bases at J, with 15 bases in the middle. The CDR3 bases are TGTGCCAGCGGCATGCGAGGGCTTAGCACAGATACGCAGTATTTT. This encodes CASGMRGLSTDTQYF.

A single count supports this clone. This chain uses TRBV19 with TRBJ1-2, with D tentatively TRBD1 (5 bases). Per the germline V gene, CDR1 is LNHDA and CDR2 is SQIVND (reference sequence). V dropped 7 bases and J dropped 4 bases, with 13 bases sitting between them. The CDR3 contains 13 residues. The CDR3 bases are TGTGCCAGTAACATGGGGCTGGGCTATGGCTACACCTTC. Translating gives CASNMGLGYGYTF.

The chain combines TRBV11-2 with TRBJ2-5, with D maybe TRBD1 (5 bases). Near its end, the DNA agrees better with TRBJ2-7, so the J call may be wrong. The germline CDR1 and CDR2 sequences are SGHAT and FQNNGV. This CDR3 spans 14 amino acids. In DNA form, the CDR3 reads TGTGCCAGCAGCTTAGCAGGGAAGAGCTACGAGCAGTACTTC. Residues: CASSLAGKSYEQYF.

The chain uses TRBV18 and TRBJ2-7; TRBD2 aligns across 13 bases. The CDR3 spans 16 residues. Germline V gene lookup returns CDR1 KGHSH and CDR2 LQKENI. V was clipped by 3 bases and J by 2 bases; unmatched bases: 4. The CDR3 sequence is CASSPPGLAGAYEQYF. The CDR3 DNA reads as TGTGCCAGCTCACCTCCAGGACTAGCGGGAGCCTACGAGCAGTACTTC.

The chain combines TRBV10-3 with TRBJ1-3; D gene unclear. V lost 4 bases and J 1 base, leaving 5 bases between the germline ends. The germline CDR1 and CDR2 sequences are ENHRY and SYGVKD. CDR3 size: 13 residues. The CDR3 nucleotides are TGTGCCATCAGTGCCCTATCTGGAAACACCATATATTTT. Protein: CAISALSGNTIYF.

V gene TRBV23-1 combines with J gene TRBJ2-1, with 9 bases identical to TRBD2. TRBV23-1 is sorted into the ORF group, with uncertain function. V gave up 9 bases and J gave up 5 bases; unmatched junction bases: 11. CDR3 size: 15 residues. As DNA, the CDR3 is TGCGCCAGGAAGGTCGCGGGAGGGCCGCACAATGAGCAGTTCTTC. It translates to CARKVAGGPHNEQFF.